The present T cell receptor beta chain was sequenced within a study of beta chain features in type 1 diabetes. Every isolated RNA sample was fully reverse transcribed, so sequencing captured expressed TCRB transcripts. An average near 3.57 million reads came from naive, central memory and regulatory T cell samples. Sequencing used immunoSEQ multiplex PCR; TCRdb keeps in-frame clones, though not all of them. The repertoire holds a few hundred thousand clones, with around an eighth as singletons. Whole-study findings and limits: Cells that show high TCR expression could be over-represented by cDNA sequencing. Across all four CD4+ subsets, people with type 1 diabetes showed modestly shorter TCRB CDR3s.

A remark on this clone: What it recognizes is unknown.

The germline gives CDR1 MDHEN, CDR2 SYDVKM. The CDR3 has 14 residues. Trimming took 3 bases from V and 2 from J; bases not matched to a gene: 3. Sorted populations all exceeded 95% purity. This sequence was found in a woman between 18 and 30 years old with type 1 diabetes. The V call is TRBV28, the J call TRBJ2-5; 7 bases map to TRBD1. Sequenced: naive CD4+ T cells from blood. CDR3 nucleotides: TGTGCCAGCAGTTTTGTGACAGGGCAAGAGACCCAGTACTTC. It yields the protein CASSFVTGQETQYF.